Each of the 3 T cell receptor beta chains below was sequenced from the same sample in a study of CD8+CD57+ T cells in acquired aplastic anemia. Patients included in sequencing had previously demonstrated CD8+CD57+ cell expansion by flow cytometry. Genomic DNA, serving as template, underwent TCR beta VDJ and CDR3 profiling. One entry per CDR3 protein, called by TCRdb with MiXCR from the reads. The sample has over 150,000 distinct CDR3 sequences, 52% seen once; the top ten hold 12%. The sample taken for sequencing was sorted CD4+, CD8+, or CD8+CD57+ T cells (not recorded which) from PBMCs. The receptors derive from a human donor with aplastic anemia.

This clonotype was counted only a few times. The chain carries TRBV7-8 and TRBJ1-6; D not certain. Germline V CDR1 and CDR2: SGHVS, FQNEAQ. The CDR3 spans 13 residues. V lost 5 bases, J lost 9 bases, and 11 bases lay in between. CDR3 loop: CASSQKDVSPLHF. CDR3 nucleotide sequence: TGTGCCAGCAGCCAGAAGGACGTTTCACCCCTCCACTTT.

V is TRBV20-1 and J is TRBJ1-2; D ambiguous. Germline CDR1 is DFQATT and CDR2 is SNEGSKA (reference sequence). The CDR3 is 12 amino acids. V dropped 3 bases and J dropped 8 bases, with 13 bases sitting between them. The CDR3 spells CSASEDLKGYTF. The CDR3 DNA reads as TGCAGTGCTAGTGAGGACCTAAAGGGCTACACCTTC.

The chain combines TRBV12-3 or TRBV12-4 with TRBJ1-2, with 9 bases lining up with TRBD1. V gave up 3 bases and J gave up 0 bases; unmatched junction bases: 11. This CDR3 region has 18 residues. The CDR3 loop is CASSLIRDRDPTNYGYTF. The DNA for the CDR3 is TGTGCCAGCAGTTTGATACGGGACAGGGATCCTACTAACTATGGCTACACCTTC.